The text below deals with one TCR beta chain. Its specificity is unknown. TCRdb's copy holds only in-frame clones and misses some; the assay was immunoSEQ multiplex PCR. The sample has 70,000 to 95,000 clones, 85% to 95% seen once. Germline V gene data show CDR1 as SGHDN and CDR2 as FVKESK. The V end lost 5 bases, the J end lost 4 bases, and 3 bases lay between the germline ends. This CDR3 has 11 amino acids. The data belong to a study of OX40 agonist ivuxolimab in advanced cancers. Across the study: Across the patients, intravenous ivuxolimab was delivered every 2 weeks at 0.01 to 10 mg/kg. Study observations and caveats: Circulating CD4+ and CD8+ T cells showed clonal expansion by week 6 at 0.1 to 3.0 mg/kg. In a subset of nonresponders, normalized T-cell clonal expansion was also low.

The sequences come from CD4+ or CD8+ T cells sorted from blood, collected in a trial of the OX40 agonist ivuxolimab. The chain uses TRBV14 and TRBJ2-1; D is unresolved. The sequence was collected from an adult with an advanced solid tumor such as melanoma, head and neck, liver or kidney cancer. Here the CDR3 reads CASSKYNEQFF. The CDR3 bases are TGTGCCAGCAGCAAGTACAATGAGCAGTTCTTC.